This T cell receptor beta chain was documented in a study of blood T cell repertoires in COVID-19. Whole-study context: COVID-19 samples from acute and convalescent phases originated in the United States, Italy and Spain.

TCRdb keeps only in-frame clones here, not all; method: immunoSEQ multiplex PCR. The sample carries some 320,000 clones, roughly 90% recorded once. This CDR3 is built from 15 residues. V dropped 2 bases and J dropped 2 bases, with 13 bases sitting between them. Germline V gene lookup returns CDR1 LGHDT and CDR2 YNNKEL (reference sequence). Study members were between about 18 and 90 years old and lived in 20 to 30 US regions. Categorization into cohorts depended on clinical history that participants reported. The study recruited exposed participants who had met a COVID-19 case within 2 weeks before entry.

J is TRBJ2-7 and V is TRBV3-1 (or the pseudogene TRBV3-2), with D hard to call. Sequencing used PBMCs or T cells enriched from blood (not recorded which). The receptor was isolated from a woman aged 30 to 39 who had been exposed to COVID-19. CDR3 DNA sequence: TGTGCCAGCAGCCAACCAGACACCCAAGCCTACGAGCAGTACTTC. This encodes CASSQPDTQAYEQYF.